The source of this TCR beta chain is a study of PD-1 blockade in classical Hodgkin lymphoma. Time point defined: cycle 4 day 1 (C4D1), after about 6 weeks of nivolumab. Relapse was seen in all patients after autologous stem cell transplantation, and brentuximab vedotin exposure was variable. Magnetic negative selection of thawed PBMCs was the method by which CD4+ T cells were purified. Progressive disease, partial response or complete response was each patient's best response. Findings of the study overall: The diversity seen at baseline in complete responders resembled that of newly diagnosed patients. By C4D1, CD4+ diversity increased significantly, especially in complete responders.

Clones were sequenced by immunoSEQ multiplex PCR, and TCRdb holds only the in-frame ones, with some missing. The table has roughly 35,000 clones, around 90% seen once; the top ten hold 0.3%. The germline V gene encodes CDR1 MNHEY and CDR2 SMNVEV (reference sequence). The CDR3 runs to 14 residues. Trimming pared 2 bases from V and 11 bases from J, leaving 16 bases between. With regard to this clone: Its antigen is currently unknown.

This sequence originates from a human donor with classical Hodgkin lymphoma. The rearrangement uses TRBV27 and TRBJ2-1; D possibly uses TRBD1 or TRBD2 (5 bases each). This sample comprised CD4+ T cells from blood, obtained before the fourth cycle of nivolumab. The CDR3: CASSLPDPPGQQFF. The CDR3 coding sequence is TGTGCCAGCAGTTTACCGGACCCTCCGGGACAGCAGTTCTTC.